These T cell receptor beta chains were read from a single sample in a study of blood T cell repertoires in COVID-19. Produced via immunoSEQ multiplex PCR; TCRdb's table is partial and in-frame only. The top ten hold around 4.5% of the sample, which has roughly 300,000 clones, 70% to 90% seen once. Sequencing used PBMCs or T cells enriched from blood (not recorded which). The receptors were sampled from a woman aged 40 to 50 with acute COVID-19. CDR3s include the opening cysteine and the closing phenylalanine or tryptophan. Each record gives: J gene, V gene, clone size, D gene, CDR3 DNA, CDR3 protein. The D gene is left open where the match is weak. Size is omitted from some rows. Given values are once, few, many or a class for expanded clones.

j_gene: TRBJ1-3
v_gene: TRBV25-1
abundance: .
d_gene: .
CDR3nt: TGTGCCAGTTCCGAGAGTGGGGCGGCGGTAGGGGACACCATATATTTT
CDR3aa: CASSESGAAVGDTIYF

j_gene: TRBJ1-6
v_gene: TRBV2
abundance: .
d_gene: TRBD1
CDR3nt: TGTGCCAGCAGCGCTGACAGGGACACAAATTCACCCCTCCACTTT
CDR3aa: CASSADRDTNSPLHF

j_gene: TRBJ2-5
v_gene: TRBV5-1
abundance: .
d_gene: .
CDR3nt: TGCGCCAGCGCGGATCAGGGTCAGGGTGTAGAGACCCAGTACTTC
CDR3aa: CASADQGQGVETQYF

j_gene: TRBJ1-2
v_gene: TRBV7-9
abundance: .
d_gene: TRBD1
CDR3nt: TGTGCCAGCAGCCCGGGACAGAGTGGCTACACCTTC
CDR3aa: CASSPGQSGYTF

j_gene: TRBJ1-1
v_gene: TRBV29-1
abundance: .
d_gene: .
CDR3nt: TGCAGCGTGAATCTTCTAAATACCCAAGCTTTCTTT
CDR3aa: CSVNLLNTQAFF

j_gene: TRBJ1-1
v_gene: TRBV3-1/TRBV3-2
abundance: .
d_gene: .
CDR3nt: TGTGCCAGTACCGCGGGGGCGCATACTGAAGCTTTCTTT
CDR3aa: CASTAGAHTEAFF

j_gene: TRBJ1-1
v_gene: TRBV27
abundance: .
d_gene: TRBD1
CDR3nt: TGTGCCAGCGCTTCCCGGGACAGGGGGCAAAAAGCTTTCTTT
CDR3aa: CASASRDRGQKAFF

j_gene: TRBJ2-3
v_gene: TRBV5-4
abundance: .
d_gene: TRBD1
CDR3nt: TGTGCCAGCAGCTTAATAACAGGGGGCGGAGATACGCAGTATTTT
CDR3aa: CASSLITGGGDTQYF

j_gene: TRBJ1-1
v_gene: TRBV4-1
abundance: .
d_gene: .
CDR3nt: TGCGCCAGCAGCCAAGATCGTCAGGGTGGCACTGAAGCTTTCTTT
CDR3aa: CASSQDRQGGTEAFF

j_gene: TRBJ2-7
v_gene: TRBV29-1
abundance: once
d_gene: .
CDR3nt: TGCAGCGTTGTGAGTCTTAGCTCCTACGAGCAGTACTTC
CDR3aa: CSVVSLSSYEQYF

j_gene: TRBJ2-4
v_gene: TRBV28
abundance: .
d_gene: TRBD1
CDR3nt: TGTGCCAGCAGTTTCGGGACAGGGAAAAACATTCAGTACTTC
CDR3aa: CASSFGTGKNIQYF

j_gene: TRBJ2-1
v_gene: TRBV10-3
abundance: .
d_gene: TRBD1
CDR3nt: TGTGCCATCAGTGACGGGACAGGGAACAATGAGCAGTTCTTC
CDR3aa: CAISDGTGNNEQFF

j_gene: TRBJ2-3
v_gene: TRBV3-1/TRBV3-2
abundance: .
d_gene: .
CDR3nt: TGTGCCAGCAGCCAAGATGGGGCTACCACAGATACGCAGTATTTT
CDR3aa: CASSQDGATTDTQYF

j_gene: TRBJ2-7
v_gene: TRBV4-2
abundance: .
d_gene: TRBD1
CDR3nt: TGTGCCACCAAAAGAGACAGGGCGTATGACGAGCAGTACTTC
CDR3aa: CATKRDRAYDEQYF

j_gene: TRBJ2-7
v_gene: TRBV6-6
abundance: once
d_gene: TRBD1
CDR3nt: TGTGCCAGCAGCCATGGTTGGGACAGGGATTGGGGGCAGTACTTC
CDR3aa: CASSHGWDRDWGQYF

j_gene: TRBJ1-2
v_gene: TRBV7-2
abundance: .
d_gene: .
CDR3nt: TGTGCCAGCAGCCCGCCGGACAGTTTCTATGGCTACACCTTC
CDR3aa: CASSPPDSFYGYTF

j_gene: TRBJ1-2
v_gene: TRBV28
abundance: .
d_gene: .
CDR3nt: TGTGCCAGCAGTTTATCGTGGCGGACAGCGAACTATGGCTACACCTTC
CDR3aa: CASSLSWRTANYGYTF

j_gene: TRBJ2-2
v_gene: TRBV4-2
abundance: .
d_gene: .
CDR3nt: TGTGCCAGCAGCCTTCTCCGGGATCATAACACCGGGGAGCTGTTTTTT
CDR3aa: CASSLLRDHNTGELFF

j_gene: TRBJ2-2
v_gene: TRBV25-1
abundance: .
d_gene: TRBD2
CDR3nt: TGTGCCAGCAGTGAATTGGGTGCGGGAGGGCAAAACACCGGGGAGCTGTTTTTT
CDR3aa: CASSELGAGGQNTGELFF

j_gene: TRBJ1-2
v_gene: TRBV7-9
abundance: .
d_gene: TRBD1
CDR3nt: TGTGCCAGCAGCTTAGACTCCGCGACAGGGGTTTTTGGCTACACCTTC
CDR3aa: CASSLDSATGVFGYTF

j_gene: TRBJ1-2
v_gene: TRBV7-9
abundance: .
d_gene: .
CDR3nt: TGTGCCAGCAGCCCGTACGACATTCTGATAAACTATGGCTACACCTTC
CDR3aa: CASSPYDILINYGYTF

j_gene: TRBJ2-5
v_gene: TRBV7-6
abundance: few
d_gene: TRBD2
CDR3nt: TGTGCCAGCAGCTTAGGTCCTAGCGGGGTACAAGAGACCCAGTACTTC
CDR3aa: CASSLGPSGVQETQYF

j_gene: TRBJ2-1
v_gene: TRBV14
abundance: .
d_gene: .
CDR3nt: TGTGCCAGCAGCCAAGTACCCCTACCCCCCTACAATGAGCAGTTCTTC
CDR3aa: CASSQVPLPPYNEQFF

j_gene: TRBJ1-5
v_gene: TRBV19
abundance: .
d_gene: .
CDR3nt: TGTGCCAGTAGTATAAAAGCTAGCGGTCAGCCCCAGCATTTT
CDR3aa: CASSIKASGQPQHF

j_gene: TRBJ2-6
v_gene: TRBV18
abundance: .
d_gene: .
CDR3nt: TGTGCCAGCTCACCAATTAGGGGAATACCGACCTCTGGGGCCAACGTCCTGACTTTC
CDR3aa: CASSPIRGIPTSGANVLTF

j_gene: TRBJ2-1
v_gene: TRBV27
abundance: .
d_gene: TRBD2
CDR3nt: TGTGCCAGCGGCAGACTAGCGGGAGAGGATGAGCAGTTCTTC
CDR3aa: CASGRLAGEDEQFF

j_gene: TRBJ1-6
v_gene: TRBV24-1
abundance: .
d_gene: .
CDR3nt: TGTGCCACCGCCCCCGACTCCTCCGGATTTAAGGCTTCACCCCTCCACTTT
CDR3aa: CATAPDSSGFKASPLHF

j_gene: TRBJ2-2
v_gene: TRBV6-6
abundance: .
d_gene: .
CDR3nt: TGTGCCAGCAGTTACGGTCCACTCGTTACCGGGGAGCTGTTTTTT
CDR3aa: CASSYGPLVTGELFF

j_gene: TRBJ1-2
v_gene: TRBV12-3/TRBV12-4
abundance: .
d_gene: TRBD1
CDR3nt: TGTGCCAGCAGTCCCTCAGGGGGCCGGGGCTACACCTTC
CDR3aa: CASSPSGGRGYTF

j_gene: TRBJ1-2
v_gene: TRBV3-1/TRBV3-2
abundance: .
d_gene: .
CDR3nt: TGTGCCAGCAGCCATCCGGGGTTGGGCTATGGCTACACCTTC
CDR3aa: CASSHPGLGYGYTF

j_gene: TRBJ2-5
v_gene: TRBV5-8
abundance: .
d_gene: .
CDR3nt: TGTGCCAGCAGCTTTATCACAAGGGGCGCCCGGTGGTGGGAGACCCAGTACTTC
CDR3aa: CASSFITRGARWWETQYF

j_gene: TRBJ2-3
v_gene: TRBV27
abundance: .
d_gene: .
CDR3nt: TGTGCCAGCAGTCTGGCAGGGGCCCGCACAGATACGCAGTATTTT
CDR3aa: CASSLAGARTDTQYF

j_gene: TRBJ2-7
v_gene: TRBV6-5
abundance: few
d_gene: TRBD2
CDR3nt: TGTGCCAGCTACGGGAGGGCAGGCGAGCAGTACTTC
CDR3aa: CASYGRAGEQYF

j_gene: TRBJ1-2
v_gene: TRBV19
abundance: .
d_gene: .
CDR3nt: TGTGCCAGTAGTCTATACAGCGGGACTAACTATGGCTACACCTTC
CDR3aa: CASSLYSGTNYGYTF

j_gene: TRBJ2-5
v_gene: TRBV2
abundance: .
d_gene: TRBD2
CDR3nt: TGTGCCAGCAAGGAGCGGGAGGTAGCGGAGACCCAGTACTTC
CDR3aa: CASKEREVAETQYF

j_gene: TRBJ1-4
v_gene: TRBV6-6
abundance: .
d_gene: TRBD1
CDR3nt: TGTGCCAGCAGTCAATCTCTGACAGGGGGAGAAAAACTGTTTTTT
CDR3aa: CASSQSLTGGEKLFF

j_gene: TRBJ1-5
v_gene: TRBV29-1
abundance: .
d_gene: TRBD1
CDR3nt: TGCAGCGTTGGAGGGGGCGGCAATCAGCCCCAGCATTTT
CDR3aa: CSVGGGGNQPQHF

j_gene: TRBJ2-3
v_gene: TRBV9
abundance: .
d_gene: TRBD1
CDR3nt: TGTGCCAGCCAACCGGGACAGAACACAGATACGCAGTATTTT
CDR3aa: CASQPGQNTDTQYF

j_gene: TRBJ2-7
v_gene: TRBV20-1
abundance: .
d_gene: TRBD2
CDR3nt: TGCAGTGCTAATCGGGAGGACGAGCAGTACTTC
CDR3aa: CSANREDEQYF

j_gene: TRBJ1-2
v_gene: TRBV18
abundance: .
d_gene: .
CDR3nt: TGTGCCAGCTCACCAGTAGCCCGGACAGCGGGATATGGCTACACCTTC
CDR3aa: CASSPVARTAGYGYTF

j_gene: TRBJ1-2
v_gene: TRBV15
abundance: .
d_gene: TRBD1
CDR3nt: TGTGCCACCAGCAGAGCGGGACAGCCTGGTATGGGCTACACCTTC
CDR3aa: CATSRAGQPGMGYTF

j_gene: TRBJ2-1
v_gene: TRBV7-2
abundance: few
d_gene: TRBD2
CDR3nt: TGTGCCAGCAGCTTTTTTTGGGCACGGGAGGGTGAGCAGTTCTTC
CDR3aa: CASSFFWAREGEQFF

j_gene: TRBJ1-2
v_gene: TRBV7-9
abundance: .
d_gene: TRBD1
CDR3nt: TGTGCCAGCAGCTTAGAGGCGGGACAGGGGAGTGTCGGCTACACCTTC
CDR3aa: CASSLEAGQGSVGYTF

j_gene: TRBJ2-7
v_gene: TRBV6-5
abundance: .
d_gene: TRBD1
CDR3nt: TGTGCCAGCAGCCACCGACAGGGGGACTCCTACGAGCAGTACTTC
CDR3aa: CASSHRQGDSYEQYF

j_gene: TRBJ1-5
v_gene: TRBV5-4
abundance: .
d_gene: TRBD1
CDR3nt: TGTGCCAGCAGTTTTGACAGGGATCAGCCCCAGCATTTT
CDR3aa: CASSFDRDQPQHF

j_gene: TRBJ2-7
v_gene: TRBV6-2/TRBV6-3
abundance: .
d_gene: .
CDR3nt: TGTGCCAGCAGTTACTCGAGCCTGTTAGCGGCCCTCTCCTACGAGCAGTACTTC
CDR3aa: CASSYSSLLAALSYEQYF

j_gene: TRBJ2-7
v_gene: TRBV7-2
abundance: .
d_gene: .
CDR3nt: TGTGCCAGCAGCTTGAGATCCGGGACAAGCTACTACGAGCAGTACTTC
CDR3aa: CASSLRSGTSYYEQYF

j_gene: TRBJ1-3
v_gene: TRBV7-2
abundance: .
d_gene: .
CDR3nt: TGTGCCAGCAGCTTGGTGACAGGCCCGGGAAACACCATATATTTT
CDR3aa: CASSLVTGPGNTIYF

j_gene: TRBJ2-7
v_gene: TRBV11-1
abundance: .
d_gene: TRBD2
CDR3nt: TGTGCCAGCACCCCTAGCGGGGGCTACGAGCAGTACTTC
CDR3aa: CASTPSGGYEQYF

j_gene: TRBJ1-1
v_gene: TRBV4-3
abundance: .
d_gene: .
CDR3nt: TGCGCCAGCAGCCCAGGCGGGTTTTTGGCGGAAGCTTTCTTT
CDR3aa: CASSPGGFLAEAFF

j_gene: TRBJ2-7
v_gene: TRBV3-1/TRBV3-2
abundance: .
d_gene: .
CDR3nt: TGTGCCAGCAGCCAAGACCGGAGGATGAGGGTATACGAGCAGTACTTC
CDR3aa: CASSQDRRMRVYEQYF